The sequence of this TCR beta chain was determined in a study of T cells in localized non-small cell lung cancer. The CDR3 is 15 residues long. The germline V gene encodes CDR1 SGHRS and CDR2 YFSETQ. Between the trimmed V and J ends, which lost 6 bases and 4 bases, there was a span of 16 bases. To note about this clone: Its target is not known.

Sequencing used immunoSEQ multiplex PCR; TCRdb keeps in-frame clones, though not all of them. The sample records 15,000 to 20,000 clones, approximately 82% being singletons. Whole-study findings and limits: Uninvolved adjacent lung had more T cell clonality than any other tissue, topping tumor.

This rearrangement joins TRBV5-1 to TRBJ2-2; either TRBD1 or TRBD2 may fit D (6 bases each). The receptor was isolated from a female donor older than 55 with stage I lung adenocarcinoma. The source was peripheral blood, collected before any cancer treatment. The CDR3 loop reads CASTHNGGPTGELFF. CDR3 DNA sequence: TGCGCCAGCACCCACAACGGGGGCCCCACCGGGGAGCTGTTTTTT.